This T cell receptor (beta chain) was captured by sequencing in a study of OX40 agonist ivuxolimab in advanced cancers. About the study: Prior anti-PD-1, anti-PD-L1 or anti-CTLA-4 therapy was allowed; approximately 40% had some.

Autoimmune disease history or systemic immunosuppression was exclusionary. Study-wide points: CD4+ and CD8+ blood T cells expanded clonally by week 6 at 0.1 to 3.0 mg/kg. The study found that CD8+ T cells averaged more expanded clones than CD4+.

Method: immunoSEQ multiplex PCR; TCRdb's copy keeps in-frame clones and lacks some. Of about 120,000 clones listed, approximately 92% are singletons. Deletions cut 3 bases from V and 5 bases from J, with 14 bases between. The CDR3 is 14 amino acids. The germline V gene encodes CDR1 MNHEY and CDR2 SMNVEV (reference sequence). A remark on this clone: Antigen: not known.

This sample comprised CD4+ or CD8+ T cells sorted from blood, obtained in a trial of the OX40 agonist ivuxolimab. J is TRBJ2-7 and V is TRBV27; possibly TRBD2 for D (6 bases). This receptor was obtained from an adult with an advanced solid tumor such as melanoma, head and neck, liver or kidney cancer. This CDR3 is CASSFGGTRNEQYF. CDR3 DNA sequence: TGTGCCAGCAGTTTCGGAGGGACGAGGAACGAGCAGTACTTC.